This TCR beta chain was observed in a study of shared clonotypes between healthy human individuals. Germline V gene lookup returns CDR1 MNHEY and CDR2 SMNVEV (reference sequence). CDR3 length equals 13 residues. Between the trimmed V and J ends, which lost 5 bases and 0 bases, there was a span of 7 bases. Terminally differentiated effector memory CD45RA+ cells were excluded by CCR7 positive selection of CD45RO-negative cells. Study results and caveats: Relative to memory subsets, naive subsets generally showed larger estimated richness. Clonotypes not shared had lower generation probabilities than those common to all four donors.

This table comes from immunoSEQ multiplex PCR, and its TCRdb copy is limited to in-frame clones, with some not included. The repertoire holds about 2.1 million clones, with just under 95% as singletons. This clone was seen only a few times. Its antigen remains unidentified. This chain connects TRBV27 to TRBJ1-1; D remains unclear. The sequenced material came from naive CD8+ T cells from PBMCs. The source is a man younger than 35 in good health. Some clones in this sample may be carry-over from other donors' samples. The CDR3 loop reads CASSVWVNTEAFF. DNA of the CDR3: TGTGCCAGCAGTGTCTGGGTGAACACTGAAGCTTTCTTT.